The 32 T cell receptor beta chains presented below share a single source sample, sequenced in a study of T cell responses to AZD1222 COVID-19 vaccine. Profiled with immunoSEQ multiplex PCR; TCRdb holds only in-frame clones, not every one. This sample has almost 70,000 clones; approximately 82% occur once, and the top ten carry nearly 25%. The sequencing used peripheral blood, collected 28 days after the second AZD1222 dose. Source of these receptors: an adult who received the AZD1222 COVID-19 vaccine.

The rearrangement uses TRBV5-1 and TRBJ1-2; D is unresolved. The CDR3 runs 12 residues. Germline V CDR1 and CDR2: SGHRS, YFSETQ. The V end was cut by 4 bases, the J end by 4 bases, with 8 bases between. CDR3 bases: TGCGCCAGCAGCCCCCAGTCCTATGGCTACACCTTC. Amino acid sequence: CASSPQSYGYTF.

The chain links TRBV11-2 to TRBJ2-4; 7 bases are a match to TRBD2. V was pared by 4 bases and J by 0 bases, with 6 bases of the junction left unmatched. Germline CDR1 reads SGHAT; CDR2 reads FQNNGV. There are 16 residues in the CDR3. The DNA of the CDR3 is TGTGCCAGCAGCTCCGCGGGAGTACTAGCCAAAAACATTCAGTACTTC. Encoded protein: CASSSAGVLAKNIQYF.

This clone was seen just once. Sequence at one end of the junction differs from germline and may be a read error. The CDR3 here is CASSLGGGLTEAFF. CDR3 sequence (DNA): TGTGCCAGCAGTTTAGGAGGGGGTCTAACTGAAGCTTTCTTT. This sequence joins TRBV7-9 and TRBJ1-1, with a weak D call TRBD1 (6 bases). Germline CDR1 and CDR2: SEHNR and FQNEAQ (reference sequence). The CDR3 runs 14 residues.

The rearrangement uses TRBV14 and TRBJ2-3; the match to TRBD2 covers 8 bases. CDR3 length: 15 residues. Germline CDR1 reads SGHDN; CDR2 reads FVKESK. J gave up 5 bases and V 2 bases, and 6 bases lay outside the gene matches. The CDR3 is CASSQPSGRGDTQYF. Here the CDR3 DNA reads TGTGCCAGCAGCCAACCTAGCGGGCGGGGAGATACGCAGTATTTT.

This clone was seen once. The rearrangement uses TRBV6-4 and TRBJ1-2, with 8 bases matching TRBD1. The CDR3 runs 13 residues. Germline trimming cut 4 bases from V and 6 bases from J; bases unmatched to any gene: 4. Germline CDR1 MRHNA, CDR2 SNTAGT. The CDR3 loop reads CASSAQGVNGYTF. CDR3 sequence (DNA): TGTGCCAGCAGTGCACAGGGGGTAAATGGCTACACCTTC.

The rearrangement uses TRBV4-1 and TRBJ2-1; D gene ambiguous. Trimming stripped 4 bases from V and 7 bases from J, with 14 bases between. This CDR3 region has 14 residues. Germline values: CDR1 MGHRA, CDR2 YSYEKL. CDR3: CASSPYRTRNEQFF. The CDR3 nucleotides read TGCGCCAGCAGCCCTTATCGGACGAGAAATGAGCAGTTCTTC.

In this sample, this clone turned up a few times. Other DNA sequences in the same sample also yield this CDR3. For the CDR3, the DNA is TGTGCCAGCAGTCGGACAGGGGATACTGAAGCTTTCTTT. This sequence encodes CASSRTGDTEAFF. The J gene is TRBJ1-1, the V gene TRBV12-3 or TRBV12-4, with 9 positions matching TRBD1. V lost 5 bases and J lost 5; bases outside the gene matches: 3. This CDR3 is built from 13 residues.

The genes are TRBV10-3 and TRBJ2-1; tentatively, D is TRBD2 (6 bases). Germline values: CDR1 ENHRY, CDR2 SYGVKD. With 7 bases removed from V and 6 bases from J, the gap between germline ends came to 10 bases. The CDR3 spans 12 residues. The CDR3 spells CAITGAGNEQFF. For the CDR3, the DNA is TGTGCCATCACGGGAGCTGGCAATGAGCAGTTCTTC.

The rearrangement uses TRBV6-6 and TRBJ1-1; 9 bases agree with TRBD1. V lost 7 bases and J lost 4; bases outside the gene matches: 7. In germline, CDR1 is MNHNY, CDR2 SVGAGI (reference sequence). This CDR3 has 14 amino acids. The CDR3 bases are TGTGCCAGCAATTTGGACAGGGGTGGCACTGAAGCTTTCTTT. Protein product: CASNLDRGGTEAFF.

The chain carries TRBV15 and TRBJ2-7; the D call may be TRBD1 or TRBD2 (5 bases each). Germline values: CDR1 LNHNV, CDR2 YYDKDF (reference sequence). There are 13 residues in the CDR3. The CDR3 sequence: CAAGRDFSYEQYF. CDR3 nucleotide sequence: TGTGCTGCGGGCAGGGATTTCTCCTACGAGCAGTACTTC.

This clone was seen more than once but under ten times. V is TRBV5-4 and J is TRBJ2-3; 7 bases map to TRBD2. Losses at the gene ends were 4 bases for V and 2 bases for J; bases not matched to a gene: 7. Germline loops: CDR1 SGHNT, CDR2 YYREEE (reference sequence). CDR3 length: 15 residues. The CDR3 bases are TGTGCCAGCAGCGGGGGGGACTGGTACACAGATACGCAGTATTTT. Translation: CASSGGDWYTDTQYF.

The chain couples TRBV7-8 to TRBJ2-3; D is unresolved. CDR1 is SGHVS, CDR2 FQNEAQ, per germline. This CDR3 is built from 18 residues. V shed 5 bases and J shed 0 bases, with 21 bases lying between them. The CDR3 sequence: CASSPARVRRSSTDTQYF. CDR3 sequence (DNA): TGTGCCAGCAGCCCGGCCCGGGTTAGACGGTCTAGCACAGATACGCAGTATTTT.

There are a few counts of this clone. Written as DNA, the CDR3 is TGCGCCAGCAGCCAGCCGATCATTAACTATGGCTACACCTTC. It encodes CASSQPIINYGYTF. The chain carries TRBV4-1 and TRBJ1-2, with D unclear. This CDR3 is 14 amino acids long. CDR1 is MGHRA, CDR2 YSYEKL, per germline. The V gene lost 3 bases and the J gene lost 1 base, with 9 bases spanning the gap.

As for this clone: The junction departs from germline at one end; a sequencing error may be responsible. The chain uses TRBV4-1 and TRBJ1-2; 8 nucleotides align to TRBD1. CDR3 length: 15 residues. The germline gives CDR1 MGHRA, CDR2 YSYEKL. CDR3 bases: TGCGCCAGCAGCCAAGACCGGACAGGGACCCTCGCCCGCTTCTTC. This sequence encodes CASSQDRTGTLARFF.

This clone appeared a single time. V gene TRBV18 combines with J gene TRBJ1-1; no firm D call. V was trimmed by 4 bases and J by 1 base, leaving 10 bases between them. Germline V gives CDR1 KGHSH, CDR2 LQKENI. This CDR3 has 14 amino acids. CDR3 sequence (DNA): TGTGCCAGCTCACTCCTTGGCCCGAACACTGAAGCTTTCTTT. Translated, it gives CASSLLGPNTEAFF.

This clone was seen a few times. The chain couples TRBV5-1 to TRBJ1-1, with D tentatively TRBD1 (6 bases). Per the germline V gene, CDR1 is SGHRS and CDR2 is YFSETQ. The CDR3 consists of 15 residues. Trimming removed 4 bases from V and 7 bases from J, with 20 bases in between. For the CDR3, the DNA is TGCGCCAGCAGCCCATCACAACAGGGTTCCGATGAAGCTTTCTTT. As protein: CASSPSQQGSDEAFF.

The rearrangement links TRBV5-1 to TRBJ1-6, with 10 positions matching TRBD1. In germline, CDR1 is SGHRS, CDR2 YFSETQ. With 2 bases clipped from V and 8 bases from J, the junction kept 1 base outside the gene matches. This CDR3 is built from 14 residues. CDR3 sequence: CASSLGQGDSPLHF. CDR3 coding DNA: TGCGCCAGCAGCTTAGGACAGGGGGATTCACCCCTCCACTTT.

The chain has TRBV9 and TRBJ2-7; D possibly corresponds to TRBD2 (6 bases). The CDR3 is made up of 14 amino acids. V was pared by 4 bases and J by 7 bases, with 18 bases between. Germline-derived CDR1 and CDR2 are SGDLS and YYNGEE. CDR3 region: CASSPRLGAGEQYF. DNA for the CDR3: TGTGCCAGCAGCCCCCGACTAGGTGCGGGAGAGCAGTACTTC.

This clone showed up just once. The genes are TRBV2 and TRBJ1-2; 7 bases fit TRBD1. With V trimmed by 5 bases and J by 8 bases, 11 bases remained unmatched. The CDR3 totals 14 residues. Germline CDR1 is SNHLY and CDR2 is FYNNEI. DNA for the CDR3: TGTGCCAGCAGTCCGGACAGGCTTGCGGGGGGCTACACCTTC. Protein sequence: CASSPDRLAGGYTF.

This clone showed up just once. The chain couples TRBV3-1 (or the pseudogene TRBV3-2) to TRBJ2-1; no definite D call. Trimming took 2 bases from V and 11 from J, leaving 10 bases between them. This CDR3 is built from 12 residues. The germline gives CDR1 LGHDT, CDR2 YNNKEL (reference sequence). The chain's CDR3 is CASSQFGTKQFF. The CDR3 region has the DNA TGTGCCAGCAGCCAATTTGGCACGAAGCAGTTCTTC.

The genes are TRBV12-3 or TRBV12-4 and TRBJ2-7; weak D call: TRBD1 (5 bases). Trimming removed 5 bases at V and 6 bases at J, with 11 bases between. This CDR3 region has 12 residues. CDR3 amino acids: CASSTDSPEQYF. CDR3 nucleotide sequence: TGTGCCAGCAGTACTGACAGCCCCGAGCAGTACTTC.

This rearrangement joins TRBV10-3 to TRBJ2-7; TRBD2 aligns across 12 bases. V was pared by 5 bases and J by 4 bases, with 3 bases of the junction left unmatched. Germline V gene lookup returns CDR1 ENHRY and CDR2 SYGVKD. This CDR3 spans 14 amino acids. The CDR3 sequence is CAISTGTSGYEQYF. The DNA for the CDR3 is TGTGCCATCAGTACCGGGACTAGCGGGTACGAGCAGTACTTC.

The V gene is TRBV6-5, the J gene TRBJ1-5; TRBD1 agrees at 10 bases. Germline-derived CDR1 and CDR2 are MNHEY and SVGAGI. The CDR3 runs 15 residues. V was pared by 5 bases and J by 6 bases, with 7 bases of the junction left unmatched. CDR3 nucleotide sequence: TGTGCCAGCAGTCCAGGGACAGGGGTTTTTCAGCCCCAGCATTTT. This gives the protein CASSPGTGVFQPQHF.

Worth noting for this clone: One junction end disagrees with the germline gene, perhaps due to a read error. The CDR3 is CASSLVTSGQGYTEAFF. DNA for the CDR3: TGTGCCAGCAGCTTAGTAACCTCGGGACAGGGCTACACAGAAGCTTTCTTT. V usage is TRBV11-3 and J usage is TRBJ1-1, with 9 bases fitting TRBD1. The CDR3 spans 17 residues. Germline V gene sequence: CDR1 SGHNT, CDR2 YENEEA. Variable domain in full (rest from reference TRBV11-3 and TRBJ1-1): EAGVVQSPRYKIIEKKQPVAFWCNPISGHNTLYWYLQNLGQGPELLIRYENEEAVDDSQLPKDRFSAERLKGVDSTLKIQPAELGDSAVYLCASSLVTSGQGYTEAFFGQGTRLTVV.

V usage is TRBV7-8 and J usage is TRBJ1-2; TRBD1 agrees at 9 bases. J was trimmed by 6 bases and V by 2 bases; bases with no gene match: 4. Germline V gene data show CDR1 as SGHVS and CDR2 as FQNEAQ. This CDR3 has 14 amino acids. This chain's CDR3 is CASSLYRTGDGYTF. In DNA form, the CDR3 reads TGTGCCAGCAGCTTATACCGGACAGGGGATGGCTACACCTTC.

This chain connects TRBV19 to TRBJ2-1, with D possibly matching TRBD1 (6 bases). CDR3 length: 13 amino acids. Germline V CDR1 and CDR2: LNHDA, SQIVND (reference sequence). The CDR3 is CASGQSSYNEQFF. The CDR3 DNA is TGTGCGTCTGGACAGAGCTCCTACAATGAGCAGTTCTTC.

The chain links TRBV27 to TRBJ2-2, with D possibly matching TRBD2 (5 bases). Per germline, CDR1 MNHEY and CDR2 SMNVEV (reference sequence). The ends were cut back, 3 bases at V and 4 bases at J, with 15 bases in the middle. This CDR3 is built from 16 residues. This CDR3 is CASSFFLAAPTGELFF. The CDR3 nucleotides read TGTGCCAGCAGTTTTTTCCTAGCAGCACCCACCGGGGAGCTGTTTTTT.

V gene TRBV6-5 combines with J gene TRBJ1-1; a possible D gene is TRBD1 (5 bases). V shed 4 bases and J shed 4 bases, with 10 bases lying between them. This CDR3 has 13 residues. Germline-derived CDR1 and CDR2 are MNHEY and SVGAGI. The CDR3 coding sequence is TGTGCCAGCAGTTCCCAGGGCCGCACTGAAGCTTTCTTT. Amino acids: CASSSQGRTEAFF.

The V gene is TRBV5-8, the J gene TRBJ2-7; 16 positions match TRBD2. J gave up 5 bases and V 4 bases, and 6 bases lay outside the gene matches. The germline V gene encodes CDR1 SGHTS and CDR2 YDEGEE. The CDR3 is 16 residues long. The CDR3 region is CASSVGLAGGRDEQYF. As DNA, the CDR3 is TGTGCCAGCAGCGTGGGACTAGCGGGAGGGCGCGACGAGCAGTACTTC. Together with reference TRBV5-8 and TRBJ2-7, the CDR3 gives the full variable domain: EAGVTQSPTHLIKTRGQQATLRCSPISGHTSVYWYQQALGLGLQFLLWYDEGEERNRGNFPPRFSGRQFPNYSSELNVNALELEDSALYLCASSVGLAGGRDEQYFGPGTRLTVT.

The rearrangement joins TRBV12-5 to TRBJ2-2; D gene unclear. The CDR3 contains 13 residues. Germline CDR1 is LGHNT and CDR2 is FRNRAP. The ends were cut back, 5 bases at V and 3 bases at J, with 7 bases in the middle. The DNA for the CDR3 is TGTGCTAGTGGTGGCCCCCACACCGGGGAGCTGTTTTTT. This codes for CASGGPHTGELFF.

This clone was detected a few times. The chain has TRBV19 and TRBJ2-3; D is perhaps TRBD2 (5 bases). The CDR3 consists of 15 residues. The ends were cut back, 1 base at V and 0 bases at J, with 8 bases in the middle. Germline V gene data show CDR1 as LNHDA and CDR2 as SQIVND (reference sequence). The CDR3 coding sequence is TGTGCCAGTAGTATAGGCGGGTCTAGCACAGATACGCAGTATTTT. The encoded protein is CASSIGGSSTDTQYF.

The rearrangement links TRBV20-1 to TRBJ2-4; the match to TRBD2 covers 9 bases. The V segment lost 6 bases and the J segment 4 bases; nucleotides outside the gene matches: 16. CDR1 and CDR2 (germline): DFQATT, SNEGSKA (reference sequence). This CDR3 has 17 residues. This CDR3 reads CSASGTSTSRAKNIQYF. The CDR3 region has the DNA TGCAGTGCCAGTGGGACTAGCACATCCCGAGCTAAAAACATTCAGTACTTC.